This T cell receptor beta chain was documented in a study of T cell repertoires in cytomegalovirus infection. Germline lookup yields CDR1 LNHDA and CDR2 SQIVND (reference sequence). CDR3 length equals 11 residues. V was clipped by 7 bases and J by 15 bases, with 16 bases between them. TCRdb re-called the reads with MiXCR, one entry per CDR3 protein. The sample lists more than 650,000 distinct CDR3 sequences, 35% occurring once. The clonotype originates from a human donor in good health (CMV status not recorded). Some clones in this sample may be carry-over from other donors' samples. This chain connects TRBV19 to TRBJ2-4; D is possibly TRBD2 (7 bases). The sequenced material came from PBMCs. Here the CDR3 DNA reads TGTGCCAGTAAGGGGGGGGGTGATAGGTACTTC. It codes for CASKGGGDRYF. Looking up the rest from reference TRBV19 and TRBJ2-4 gives the full variable domain: DGGITQSPKYLFRKEGQNVTLSCEQNLNHDAMYWYRQDPGQGLRLIYYSQIVNDFQKGDIAEGYSVSREKKESFPLTVTSAQKNPTAFYLCASKGGGDRYFGAGTRLSVL.